This TCR beta chain derives from a study of blood T cell repertoires in COVID-19. Turning to the study itself: Both acute and convalescent COVID-19 samples were obtained from the United States, Italy and Spain.

In the authors' workflow: Estimation of nucleated cell counts was performed using reference gene primer amplification. Assay used: immunoSEQ multiplex PCR; TCRdb lists only in-frame clones, some missing. That table is the source of V, J and clone size, and D and trimming were worked out from the DNA. In the table there are approximately 80,000 clones, approximately 85% of which are singletons. V shed 2 bases and J shed 6 bases, with 14 bases lying between them. Germline V gene sequence: CDR1 LGHDT, CDR2 YNNKEL (reference sequence). The CDR3 totals 14 residues. Seattle's cohort entered during active infection and was followed longitudinally.

The chain recombines TRBV3-1 (or the pseudogene TRBV3-2) with TRBJ2-7; D is possibly TRBD2 (5 bases). The sequencing input was peripheral blood. The receptor's source is a man aged 45-65 years with COVID-19, enrolled during active disease. This CDR3 is CASSQIHGRGEQYF. CDR3 coding DNA: TGTGCCAGCAGCCAAATACATGGGAGAGGCGAGCAGTACTTC.